The 13 T cell receptor beta chains presented below share a single source sample, sequenced in a study of cytomegalovirus exposure and HLA in healthy donors. The PCR made use of 60 Vbeta and 13 Jbeta primers. Generated by immunoSEQ multiplex PCR, the TCRdb table keeps only in-frame clones and is missing some. Here the sample spans more than 90,000 clones, about 80% being singletons. Sequenced input: PBMCs. These receptors came from a man in his forties in good health and CMV-seronegative.

The chain joins TRBV7-2 to TRBJ2-1, with 12 bases fitting TRBD2. The V gene end was trimmed by 6 bases and the J gene end by 7 bases; junction bases not matched to a gene: 13. The CDR3 spans 17 residues. Germline assignment: CDR1 SGHTA and CDR2 FQGNSA. This CDR3 reads CASSKVTSGRIKNEQFF. For the CDR3, the DNA is TGTGCCAGCAGTAAGGTGACTAGCGGGAGAATCAAGAATGAGCAGTTCTTC.

The genes are TRBV2 and TRBJ2-1; TRBD2 matches 9 bases. Germline lookup yields CDR1 SNHLY and CDR2 FYNNEI. V was pared by 2 bases and J by 9 bases, with 8 bases of the junction left unmatched. This CDR3 is 15 amino acids long. CDR3 residues: CASSETASGISEQFF. In nucleotides, the CDR3 is TGTGCCAGCAGTGAAACGGCTAGCGGGATCTCTGAGCAGTTCTTC.

This clone was seen a few times. The chain carries TRBV5-4 and TRBJ2-1; a weak D match, TRBD2 (6 bases). Trimming pared 6 bases from V and 8 bases from J, leaving 18 bases between. CDR3 size: 14 residues. The germline V gene has CDR1 SGHNT and CDR2 YYREEE (reference sequence). The DNA for the CDR3 is TGTGCCAGCAACCCGGGCGCGTCTAGCGATGAGCAGTTCTTC. Protein: CASNPGASSDEQFF.

As to this clone: In the same sample, other DNA sequences code for this CDR3. The chain recombines TRBV28 with TRBJ2-3; the D gene is possibly TRBD1 (5 bases). The CDR3 has 14 amino acids. CDR1 is MDHEN and CDR2 is SYDVKM in the germline V gene. The ends were cut back, 3 bases at V and 3 bases at J, with 10 bases in the middle. As DNA, the CDR3 is TGTGCCAGCAGTTTGTCTCCAGGGACAGATACGCAGTATTTT. Translated: CASSLSPGTDTQYF.

The J gene is TRBJ1-6, the V gene TRBV2; no clear D gene. The CDR3 contains 13 residues. Looked up from germline, CDR1 is SNHLY and CDR2 is FYNNEI. Trimming took off 8 bases at V and 10 bases at J, with 15 bases between the two ends. The CDR3 nucleotides are TGTGCCAGCCGTTCAGGAGGTTACTCACCCCTCCACTTT. Encoded protein: CASRSGGYSPLHF.

The rearrangement joins TRBV4-3 to TRBJ2-3, with D tentatively TRBD2 (6 bases). Trimming stripped 1 base from V and 6 bases from J, with 8 bases between. The germline gives CDR1 LGHNA, CDR2 YSLEER. This CDR3 contains 13 residues. The DNA of the CDR3 is TGCGCCAGCAGCCAAGCTGCGGGGGATACGCAGTATTTT. Protein sequence: CASSQAAGDTQYF.

V is TRBV4-1 and J is TRBJ2-5; 12 bases map to TRBD1. Germline assignment: CDR1 MGHRA and CDR2 YSYEKL. The CDR3 runs 16 residues. The V segment lost 0 bases and the J segment 6 bases; nucleotides outside the gene matches: 5. The CDR3: CASSQDGTGGAKTQYF. The CDR3 DNA reads as TGCGCCAGCAGCCAAGACGGGACAGGGGGCGCGAAGACCCAGTACTTC.

The genes are TRBV29-1 and TRBJ2-3, with 9 positions matching TRBD2. The CDR3 consists of 13 residues. Germline V gene sequence: CDR1 SQVTM, CDR2 ANQGSEA. The ends lost 3 bases at V and 4 bases at J; junction bases unmatched: 2. DNA for the CDR3: TGCAGCGTTGATAGCGGGGGTGCAGATACGCAGTATTTT. Translating it yields CSVDSGGADTQYF.

This clone occurred once. The chain recombines TRBV27 with TRBJ2-1, with D possibly matching TRBD2 (6 bases). Trimming shortened V by 6 bases and J by 0 bases, and 12 bases separated the two germline ends. The germline gives CDR1 MNHEY, CDR2 SMNVEV (reference sequence). The CDR3 spans 15 residues. CDR3 in DNA: TGTGCCAGCAGCTTTAGCGGAAGCTCCTACAATGAGCAGTTCTTC. Translating gives CASSFSGSSYNEQFF.

There are a few counts of this clone. The chain is built from TRBV28 and TRBJ2-4; 11 positions match TRBD2. The CDR3 spans 16 residues. V dropped 1 base and J dropped 9; count of bases not matched to a gene: 8. Germline V gene lookup returns CDR1 MDHEN and CDR2 SYDVKM. This CDR3 reads CASSLYLASGRSIQYF. The CDR3 nucleotides are TGTGCCAGCAGTTTATATCTGGCTAGCGGGAGGAGCATTCAGTACTTC.

The chain carries TRBV29-1 and TRBJ2-1; 9 bases line up with TRBD2. The J segment lost 1 base and the V segment lost 5 bases, leaving 3 bases of the junction unmatched. Germline lookup yields CDR1 SQVTM and CDR2 ANQGSEA. There are 14 residues in the CDR3. CDR3: CSVISGGSYNEQFF. CDR3 bases: TGCAGCGTTATTAGCGGGGGTTCCTACAATGAGCAGTTCTTC.

The chain carries TRBV14 and TRBJ1-2; D possibly corresponds to TRBD1 (5 bases). The CDR3 is 14 residues long. Germline CDR1 is SGHDN and CDR2 is FVKESK. V gave up 0 bases and J gave up 7 bases, with 12 bases separating them. The CDR3 DNA sequence: TGTGCCAGCAGCCAAGAATCGGGGGTACGTGGCTACACCTTC. This translates into CASSQESGVRGYTF.

The chain has TRBV28 and TRBJ2-7, with 8 bases lining up with TRBD2. Germline lookup yields CDR1 MDHEN and CDR2 SYDVKM. V shed 7 bases, J shed 9 bases, and the junction held 20 bases outside the gene matches. The CDR3 covers 16 residues. The CDR3 loop reads CASTTHSGNALGRQYF. The CDR3, as DNA: TGTGCCAGCACCACCCATAGCGGGAATGCTCTAGGTCGGCAGTACTTC.